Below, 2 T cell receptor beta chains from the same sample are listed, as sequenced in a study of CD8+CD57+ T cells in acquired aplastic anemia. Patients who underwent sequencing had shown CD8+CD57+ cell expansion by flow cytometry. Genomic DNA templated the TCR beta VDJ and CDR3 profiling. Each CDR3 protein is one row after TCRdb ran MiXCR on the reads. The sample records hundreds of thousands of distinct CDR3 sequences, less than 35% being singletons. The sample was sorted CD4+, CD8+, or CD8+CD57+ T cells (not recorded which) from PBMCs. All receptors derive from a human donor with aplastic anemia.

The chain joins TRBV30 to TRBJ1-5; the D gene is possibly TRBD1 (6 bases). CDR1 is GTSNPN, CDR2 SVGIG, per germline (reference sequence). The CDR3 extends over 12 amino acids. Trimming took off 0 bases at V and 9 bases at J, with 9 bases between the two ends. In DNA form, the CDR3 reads TGTGCCTGGAGTGTACTCAGGGGGCCCCAGCATTTT. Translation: CAWSVLRGPQHF.

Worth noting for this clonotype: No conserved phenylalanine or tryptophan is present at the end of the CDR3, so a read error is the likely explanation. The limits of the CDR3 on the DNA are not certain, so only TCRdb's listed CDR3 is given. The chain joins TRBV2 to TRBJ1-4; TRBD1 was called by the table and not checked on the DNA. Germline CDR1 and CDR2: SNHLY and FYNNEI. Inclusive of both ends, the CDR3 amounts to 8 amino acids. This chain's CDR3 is CASTRGAV.